Below are 21 T cell receptor beta chains sequenced from a single sample in a study of identical twins. TCRdb fed the 5' RACE reads into MiXCR, producing one record per CDR3 protein. The sample shows around 650,000 distinct CDR3 sequences, just over 7% of them seen only once. This sample also belongs to another study, concerning yellow fever vaccine responses in identical twins.

Sequenced material: PBMCs. The receptor source for this set is a woman between 18 and 29 years old in good health.

This chain uses TRBV27 with TRBJ1-4, with D maybe TRBD1 (6 bases). Trimming took off 1 base at V and 8 bases at J, with 11 bases between the two ends. The length of the CDR3 is 14 residues. Germline assignment: CDR1 MNHEY and CDR2 SMNVEV (reference sequence). CDR3 bases: TGTGCCAGCAGTTTATTCGGGGGGCGGGAAAAACTGTTTTTT. As protein: CASSLFGGREKLFF.

V usage is TRBV28 and J usage is TRBJ2-7; D perhaps matches TRBD1 (5 bases). The germline V gene encodes CDR1 MDHEN and CDR2 SYDVKM. The CDR3 totals 14 residues. V lost 2 bases to trimming and J lost 3 bases, with 11 bases between them. The CDR3 bases are TGTGCCAGCAGTTTAATACAGGAGATCTACGAGCAGTACTTC. It translates to CASSLIQEIYEQYF.

This clonotype was seen ten or more times. The chain recombines TRBV28 with TRBJ2-1, with 16 bases fitting TRBD2. Trimming took 4 bases from V and 6 from J; bases not matched to a gene: 6. Germline assignment: CDR1 MDHEN and CDR2 SYDVKM. This CDR3 is built from 17 residues. The CDR3 loop reads CASSSPGTSGRVNEQFF. The DNA of the CDR3 is TGTGCCAGCAGTTCCCCCGGGACTAGCGGGAGGGTCAATGAGCAGTTCTTC.

The rearrangement uses TRBV2 and TRBJ2-1, with TRBD2 as a possible D gene (5 bases). The CDR3 covers 12 residues. Trimming removed 6 bases from V and 9 bases from J, with 12 bases in between. Germline V gene sequence: CDR1 SNHLY, CDR2 FYNNEI. The CDR3 region is CASSLEGSEQFF. CDR3 nucleotide sequence: TGTGCCAGCAGCCTCGAGGGCAGTGAGCAGTTCTTC.

This clonotype turned up a few times. This rearrangement joins TRBV28 to TRBJ2-7, with 9 bases aligning to TRBD1. The germline CDR1 and CDR2 sequences are MDHEN and SYDVKM. The CDR3 length is 15 residues. Germline trimming cut 4 bases from V and 5 bases from J; bases unmatched to any gene: 9. The DNA for the CDR3 is TGTGCCAGCAGTTCGACCGGGACAGGGAGGAACGAGCAGTACTTC. Its translation: CASSSTGTGRNEQYF.

This clonotype was seen ten or more times. The rearrangement links TRBV15 to TRBJ1-5; TRBD1 is a possible D gene (5 bases). Between the trimmed V and J ends, which lost 1 base and 1 base, there was a span of 8 bases. CDR1 and CDR2 (germline): LNHNV, YYDKDF (reference sequence). The CDR3 is 15 amino acids. The CDR3 is CATSRAGVSNQPQHF. Here the CDR3 DNA reads TGTGCCACCAGCAGAGCGGGGGTGAGCAATCAGCCCCAGCATTTT.

In this sample, this clonotype turned up a few times. The V and J genes are TRBV7-9 and TRBJ2-7; no firm D call. The CDR3 is 15 amino acids. Germline CDR1 and CDR2: SEHNR and FQNEAQ (reference sequence). Deletions cut 3 bases from V and 1 base from J, with 13 bases between. For the CDR3, the DNA is TGTGCCAGCAGCTTGATGGGCCCCAATTCCTACGAGCAGTACTTC. Protein product: CASSLMGPNSYEQYF.

This clonotype was seen a handful of times. The chain has TRBV20-1 and TRBJ1-2; the D gene is possibly TRBD1 (5 bases). V lost 4 bases and J 9 bases, leaving 15 bases between the germline ends. The CDR3 spans 12 residues. CDR1 and CDR2 from the germline V gene are DFQATT and SNEGSKA (reference sequence). CDR3 DNA sequence: TGCAGTGCTACCCGGGACTCTAATAGCTACACCTTC. Amino acids: CSATRDSNSYTF.

The chain recombines TRBV10-3 with TRBJ1-1; D is undetermined. Germline V CDR1 and CDR2: ENHRY, SYGVKD. The CDR3 sequence is 13 residues long. The V gene lost 11 bases and the J gene lost 3 bases, with 16 bases spanning the gap. The CDR3: CAVQANVYTEAFF. The CDR3 DNA reads as TGTGCCGTCCAAGCGAACGTGTACACTGAAGCTTTCTTT.

This clonotype was recorded at least ten times. The CDR3 loop reads CASSSYRELFF. CDR3 nucleotide sequence: TGTGCCAGCAGTTCCTACCGGGAGCTGTTTTTT. The rearrangement uses TRBV27 and TRBJ2-2; D gene ambiguous. The CDR3 spans 11 residues. The V gene's germline CDR1 is MNHEY and CDR2 SMNVEV (reference sequence). The germline V and J ends were trimmed by 4 bases and 9 bases, with 6 bases remaining between them.

The chain joins TRBV14 to TRBJ1-3; D remains unclear. The ends were cut back, 3 bases at V and 0 bases at J, with 9 bases in the middle. Germline lookup yields CDR1 SGHDN and CDR2 FVKESK. The CDR3 extends over 15 amino acids. As DNA, the CDR3 is TGTGCCAGCAGCCATTCACCGAACTCTGGAAACACCATATATTTT. Protein sequence: CASSHSPNSGNTIYF.

The V and J genes are TRBV18 and TRBJ2-4; no clear D gene. CDR3 length equals 17 residues. The V gene lost 0 bases and the J gene lost 0 bases, with 12 bases spanning the gap. CDR1 is KGHSH and CDR2 is LQKENI in the germline V gene. The CDR3 protein is CASSPPVQNLAKNIQYF. In DNA form, the CDR3 reads TGTGCCAGCTCACCACCCGTCCAGAACCTAGCCAAAAACATTCAGTACTTC.

In its sample, this clonotype was seen many times. V is TRBV5-1 and J is TRBJ2-1, with TRBD1 identical over 8 bases. Germline V gene sequence: CDR1 SGHRS, CDR2 YFSETQ. This CDR3 is built from 14 residues. V trimming: 4 bases; J trimming: 8 bases; junction bases outside the gene matches: 8. The CDR3 DNA reads as TGCGCCAGCAGCACCGGACAGGGTTTCGATGAGCAGTTCTTC. It codes for CASSTGQGFDEQFF.

This clonotype was seen a few times. This chain joins TRBV29-1 and TRBJ2-5; tentative D call: TRBD1 (7 bases). V was clipped by 4 bases and J by 2 bases, with 20 bases between them. The CDR3 sequence is 16 residues long. Germline CDR1 and CDR2: SQVTM and ANQGSEA. DNA for the CDR3: TGCAGCGTTGGTCGGCGGGACAGCGGTGAACAAGAGACCCAGTACTTC. Translated, it gives CSVGRRDSGEQETQYF.

This clonotype was seen only a few times. The chain recombines TRBV5-1 with TRBJ2-2, with TRBD1 as a possible D gene (6 bases). This CDR3 has 16 amino acids. V was clipped by 0 bases and J by 1 base, with 10 bases between them. Germline CDR1 and CDR2: SGHRS and YFSETQ. The CDR3 bases are TGCGCCAGCAGCTTGGACGCACAGGGGAACACCGGGGAGCTGTTTTTT. This translates into CASSLDAQGNTGELFF.

This clonotype has just a few counts. The genes are TRBV11-1 and TRBJ2-1, with D perhaps matching TRBD2 (6 bases). Germline V gives CDR1 SGHAT, CDR2 FQDESV (reference sequence). Trimming removed 5 bases from V and 3 bases from J, with 29 bases in between. The CDR3 runs to 20 residues. This chain's CDR3 is CASSAGLKVITRNNYNEQFF. The CDR3 DNA reads TGTGCCAGCAGCGCCGGACTAAAAGTCATCACGAGGAACAACTACAATGAGCAGTTCTTC.

The chain couples TRBV20-1 to TRBJ2-7; D not certain. Germline-derived CDR1 and CDR2 are DFQATT and SNEGSKA (reference sequence). The V and J ends lost 0 bases and 4 bases respectively, with 10 bases between them. The CDR3 is made up of 13 amino acids. The CDR3 sequence is CSARDSRIYEQYF. DNA for the CDR3: TGCAGTGCTAGAGATTCGAGGATTTACGAGCAGTACTTC.

The CDR3 nucleotides read TGTGCCAGCAGCTTAGATCTGAGAGCGCTAGCGGGAGCCAATGAGCAGTTCTTC. It specifies CASSLDLRALAGANEQFF. The V call is TRBV11-2, the J call TRBJ2-1; TRBD2 matches at 10 bases. The CDR3 covers 18 residues. Germline lookup yields CDR1 SGHAT and CDR2 FQNNGV. J was trimmed by 6 bases and V by 0 bases; bases with no gene match: 11.

The chain has TRBV6-1 and TRBJ1-5; 9 bases line up with TRBD1. After removal of 5 bases from V and 5 bases from J, the junction contained 16 bases not matched to a gene. The CDR3 is 18 amino acids. CDR1 MNHNS and CDR2 SASEGT come from the germline V gene. This CDR3 reads CASSPPGQGSYNDQPQHF. CDR3 nucleotides: TGTGCCAGCAGTCCACCGGGACAGGGTTCCTATAACGATCAGCCCCAGCATTTT.

This clonotype occurred many times. This chain connects TRBV20-1 to TRBJ2-5; no clear D gene. With 1 base removed from V and 5 bases from J, the gap between germline ends came to 17 bases. The CDR3 runs to 15 residues. Germline CDR1 DFQATT, CDR2 SNEGSKA (reference sequence). The DNA for the CDR3 is TGCAGTGCTAGAGCGGAGAAGTGGGTGGGTGAGACCCAGTACTTC. Encoded protein: CSARAEKWVGETQYF.

This clonotype was recorded many times. The chain employs TRBV28 and TRBJ2-7; 8 nucleotides line up with TRBD1. Germline assignment: CDR1 MDHEN and CDR2 SYDVKM. The CDR3 sequence is 12 residues long. The V segment lost 6 bases and the J segment 2 bases; nucleotides outside the gene matches: 0. The CDR3 bases are TGTGCCAGCAGGGACAGGGCCTACGAGCAGTACTTC. It translates to CASRDRAYEQYF.